Following are 3 T cell receptor beta chains from one sample sequenced in a study of T cells in Graves' hyperthyroidism and ophthalmopathy. Amplified regions were TCR beta CDR3 sequences from RNA transcripts. The HTBI primer set drove a first-round RT-PCR of the TCR CDR3. One entry per CDR3 protein results from TCRdb running MiXCR on the multiplex PCR reads. The data show 500,000 to 800,000 distinct CDR3 sequences, approximately 15% seen once. Specimen: blood. These receptors originate from a woman aged 45-65 years with Graves' ophthalmopathy.

The rearrangement joins TRBV5-1 to TRBJ1-1, with D unclear. Germline assignment: CDR1 SGHRS and CDR2 YFSETQ. CDR3 length: 14 residues. The V end was cut by 0 bases, the J end by 4 bases, with 10 bases between. This CDR3 reads CASSLVTSSTEAFF. The CDR3 region has the DNA TGCGCCAGCAGCTTGGTCACCTCGAGCACTGAAGCTTTCTTT.

On this clonotype: The CDR3 ends on some other residue instead of the conserved phenylalanine or tryptophan, so this is likely a read error. The chain combines TRBV6-1 with TRBJ2-7; weak D call: TRBD1 (6 bases). Germline CDR1 MNHNS, CDR2 SASEGT. This CDR3 spans 17 amino acids. The germline V and J ends were trimmed by 6 bases and 0 bases, with 21 bases remaining between them. The CDR3 is CASRRALLQGPSYEQYL. Here the CDR3 DNA reads TGTGCCAGCAGGCGAGCCTTATTACAGGGACCCTCCTACGAGCAGTACCTC.

Comments on this clonotype: Possible read error: a much larger clone is one base away. No conserved phenylalanine or tryptophan is present at the end of the CDR3, so a read error is the likely explanation. The V and J genes are TRBV4-1 and TRBJ2-7, with D maybe TRBD1 (6 bases). CDR3 length: 14 residues. V was clipped by 1 base and J by 1 base, with 8 bases between them. CDR1 is MGHRA, CDR2 YSYEKL, per germline. The CDR3 nucleotides read TGCGCCAGCAGCCAAGCTAGGGGGTCCTACGAGCAGTACCTC. It is translated as CASSQARGSYEQYL.